A single sample gave rise to the 32 T cell receptor beta chains below, sequenced in a study of T cells after yellow fever vaccination. From the 5' RACE reads, TCRdb called clonotypes with MiXCR, one entry per CDR3 protein. The table lists roughly 310,000 distinct CDR3 sequences, about 3.5% of them singletons. The sequencing here drew on PBMCs, taken on the day of the yellow fever booster vaccination. The receptor set was obtained from a man aged 18 to 35 who received the YFV17D yellow fever vaccine.

This clonotype has ten or more counts. The chain links TRBV29-1 to TRBJ2-5, with a tentative D call TRBD2 (8 bases). Germline V gene lookup returns CDR1 SQVTM and CDR2 ANQGSEA. Trimming took off 5 bases at V and 5 bases at J, with 18 bases between the two ends. The CDR3 runs 14 residues. Here the CDR3 reads CSVKGAGGYETQYF. CDR3 nucleotide sequence: TGCAGCGTTAAGGGGGCGGGGGGATATGAGACCCAGTACTTC.

This chain joins TRBV19 and TRBJ1-1, with D perhaps TRBD1 (5 bases). CDR1 is LNHDA and CDR2 is SQIVND in the germline V gene (reference sequence). The germline V and J ends were trimmed by 7 bases and 0 bases, with 9 bases remaining between them. The CDR3 extends over 13 amino acids. As DNA, the CDR3 is TGTGCCAGTACTCCGGACATGAACACTGAAGCTTTCTTT. Translation: CASTPDMNTEAFF.

The table lists this clonotype with a few counts. The V gene is TRBV7-2, the J gene TRBJ2-5; TRBD2 aligns across 9 bases. Looked up from germline, CDR1 is SGHTA and CDR2 is FQGNSA. CDR3 length equals 16 residues. J was trimmed by 2 bases and V by 1 base; bases with no gene match: 5. CDR3 region: CASSLVAGGHQETQYF. In DNA, the CDR3 is TGTGCCAGCAGCTTAGTGGCGGGGGGGCATCAAGAGACCCAGTACTTC. The full variable domain, with the rest looked up from reference TRBV7-2 and TRBJ2-5, is GAGVSQSPSNKVTEKGKDVELRCDPISGHTALYWYRQSLGQGLEFLIYFQGNSAPDKSGLPSDRFSAERTGGSVSTLTIQRTQQEDSAVYLCASSLVAGGHQETQYFGPGTRLLVL.

This clonotype was observed many times. The rearrangement uses TRBV5-1 and TRBJ2-7; D is ambiguous. V was trimmed by 1 base and J by 0 bases, leaving 11 bases between them. The CDR3 extends over 15 amino acids. Germline CDR1 SGHRS, CDR2 YFSETQ. Written as DNA, the CDR3 is TGCGCCAGCAGCTTGCTCGGCGGAAGCTCCTACGAGCAGTACGTC. Translated, it gives CASSLLGGSSYEQYV.

This clonotype was found many times. J is TRBJ2-2 and V is TRBV11-2, with 9 bases identical to TRBD1. In germline, CDR1 is SGHAT, CDR2 FQNNGV. The J segment lost 9 bases and the V segment lost 5 bases, leaving 13 bases of the junction unmatched. The CDR3 sequence is 16 residues long. For the CDR3, the DNA is TGTGCCAGCAGCCAAGGGGTACAGGGGGCGCGGTGGGAGCTGTTTTTT. It specifies CASSQGVQGARWELFF.

This clonotype was counted a few times. This chain joins TRBV7-8 and TRBJ1-3, with D hard to call. The germline V and J ends were trimmed by 5 bases and 3 bases, with 11 bases remaining between them. In germline, CDR1 is SGHVS, CDR2 FQNEAQ. The CDR3 is 14 residues long. CDR3 DNA sequence: TGTGCCAGCAGCACTGGCCGGGGTGGAAACACCATATATTTT. As protein: CASSTGRGGNTIYF.

This clonotype showed up many times. The chain links TRBV5-1 to TRBJ2-1, with 12 bases matching TRBD1. V shed 0 bases, J shed 9 bases, and the junction held 4 bases outside the gene matches. CDR3 length: 15 amino acids. CDR1 and CDR2 (germline): SGHRS, YFSETQ. The CDR3 here is CASSLVGQGAVEQFF. CDR3 bases: TGCGCCAGCAGCTTGGTGGGACAGGGGGCTGTTGAGCAGTTCTTC.

This clonotype was recorded at least ten times. The rearrangement uses TRBV9 and TRBJ1-2; D is perhaps TRBD1 (5 bases). Germline lookup yields CDR1 SGDLS and CDR2 YYNGEE. With 6 bases removed from V and 1 base from J, the gap between germline ends came to 16 bases. The CDR3 length is 15 residues. CDR3 bases: TGTGCCAGCACCCTGGGGGGGACGAGTAACTATGGCTACACCTTC. This translates into CASTLGGTSNYGYTF.

There are many counts of this clonotype. The chain couples TRBV9 to TRBJ2-1; D not certain. The germline gives CDR1 SGDLS, CDR2 YYNGEE. This CDR3 has 12 residues. Trimming removed 3 bases from V and 10 bases from J, with 11 bases in between. CDR3 nucleotides: TGTGCCAGCAGCGGGATGACTTCCGAGCAGTTCTTC. The encoded protein is CASSGMTSEQFF. Supplemented by reference TRBV9 and TRBJ2-1, the full variable domain reads DSGVTQTPKHLITATGQRVTLRCSPRSGDLSVYWYQQSLDQGLQFLIQYYNGEERAKGNILERFSAQQFPDLHSELNLSSLELGDSALYFCASSGMTSEQFFGPGTRLTVL.

This clonotype was detected ten times or more. CDR3: CASSVGAQETQYF. The CDR3, as DNA: TGTGCCAGCAGTGTGGGGGCCCAAGAGACCCAGTACTTC. The rearrangement links TRBV25-1 to TRBJ2-5; D possibly corresponds to TRBD1 (6 bases). Germline V gives CDR1 MGHDK, CDR2 SYGVNS. The CDR3 is made up of 13 amino acids. Trimming took 4 bases from V and 1 from J, leaving 7 bases between them.

V usage is TRBV20-1 and J usage is TRBJ2-5; the match to TRBD1 covers 8 bases. Germline V gene lookup returns CDR1 DFQATT and CDR2 SNEGSKA (reference sequence). The CDR3 spans 12 residues. CDR3 nucleotide sequence: TGCAGCGCGGACAGGGATGGAGAGACCCAGTACTTC. Its protein is CSADRDGETQYF.

Many counts were recorded for this clonotype. This CDR3 reads CASSWGRNTEAFF. The CDR3 region has the DNA TGTGCCAGCAGTTGGGGCCGGAACACTGAAGCTTTCTTT. The chain carries TRBV7-2 and TRBJ1-1, with D maybe TRBD1 (5 bases). The CDR3 has 13 amino acids. Germline assignment: CDR1 SGHTA and CDR2 FQGNSA. V shed 6 bases and J shed 1 base, with 9 bases lying between them.

The chain carries TRBV5-1 and TRBJ2-2; D is tentatively TRBD1 or TRBD2 (5 bases each). The CDR3 contains 15 residues. The germline V and J ends were trimmed by 5 bases and 1 base, with 12 bases remaining between them. Germline V gives CDR1 SGHRS, CDR2 YFSETQ. CDR3 sequence: CASSWGTGNTGELFF. Here the CDR3 DNA reads TGCGCCAGCAGTTGGGGGACGGGGAACACCGGGGAGCTGTTTTTT.

This clonotype was seen more than once but under ten times. The chain is built from TRBV29-1 and TRBJ2-3; 7 bases match TRBD1. Looked up from germline, CDR1 is SQVTM and CDR2 is ANQGSEA. The CDR3 has 14 amino acids. Unmatched junction bases numbered 7, after V lost 3 bases and J lost 4 bases. The CDR3 loop is CSVEGQPGADTQYF. The CDR3 region has the DNA TGCAGCGTTGAGGGACAGCCGGGCGCAGATACGCAGTATTTT.

The chain is built from TRBV6-5 and TRBJ1-6; D is possibly TRBD1 (6 bases). CDR1 and CDR2 (germline): MNHEY, SVGAGI. This CDR3 region has 16 residues. V dropped 5 bases and J dropped 8 bases, with 19 bases sitting between them. The CDR3, as DNA: TGTGCCAGCAGTCGAAGGCAGGGGTCTGGGGATTCACCCCTCCACTTT. Translated, it gives CASSRRQGSGDSPLHF.

This clonotype has only a few counts. The chain couples TRBV5-5 to TRBJ1-4; D uncertain. V lost 2 bases, J lost 5 bases, and 13 bases lay in between. Per germline, CDR1 SGHKS and CDR2 YYEKEE (reference sequence). There are 15 residues in the CDR3. The CDR3, as DNA: TGTGCCAGCAGCTTCGTGGGAATAGGGAATGAAAAACTGTTTTTT. As protein: CASSFVGIGNEKLFF.

This chain links TRBV5-5 with TRBJ2-7, with D possibly being TRBD1 or TRBD2 (5 bases each). CDR3 length: 14 residues. The V gene lost 1 base and the J gene lost 5 bases, with 13 bases spanning the gap. Germline CDR1 SGHKS, CDR2 YYEKEE (reference sequence). The DNA for the CDR3 is TGTGCCAGCAGCTTGCTCCGGGACCTCCACGAGCAGTACTTC. As protein: CASSLLRDLHEQYF. The whole variable domain, remainder taken from reference TRBV5-5 and TRBJ2-7, is DAGVTQSPTHLIKTRGQQVTLRCSPISGHKSVSWYQQVLGQGPQFIFQYYEKEERGRGNFPDRFSARQFPNYSSELNVNALLLGDSALYLCASSLLRDLHEQYFGPGTRLTVT.

Only a few counts were recorded for this clonotype. This sequence joins TRBV4-1 and TRBJ2-2, with 9 nucleotides matching TRBD2. Germline assignment: CDR1 MGHRA and CDR2 YSYEKL. V was pared by 1 base and J by 6 bases, with 9 bases of the junction left unmatched. The CDR3 has 17 residues. The CDR3 bases are TGCGCCAGCAGCCAAGGGGCGGGGGGGCCCATCGCCGGGGAGCTGTTTTTT. Translation: CASSQGAGGPIAGELFF.

This clonotype was counted ten times or more. The rearrangement links TRBV7-9 to TRBJ2-3, with D hard to call. CDR3 length equals 16 residues. Germline V gene sequence: CDR1 SEHNR, CDR2 FQNEAQ (reference sequence). Trimming removed 2 bases at V and 0 bases at J, with 12 bases between. DNA for the CDR3: TGTGCCAGCAGCTTATACGGCGGCCCTAGCACAGATACGCAGTATTTT. Its translation is CASSLYGGPSTDTQYF.

This clonotype was detected only a few times. V gene TRBV27 combines with J gene TRBJ2-7, with TRBD2 identical over 15 bases. Unmatched junction bases numbered 7, after V lost 4 bases and J lost 3 bases. Germline V gives CDR1 MNHEY, CDR2 SMNVEV (reference sequence). CDR3 length: 17 amino acids. CDR3 DNA: TGTGCCAGCAGTTACTCGGGACTAGCGGGGGGTCGCTACGAGCAGTACTTC. Residues: CASSYSGLAGGRYEQYF.

The CDR3 nucleotides read TGCGCCAGCAGCCGGACAAATACAGGGAGGTCTGAAGCTTTCTTT. It specifies CASSRTNTGRSEAFF. The chain carries TRBV5-1 and TRBJ1-1; tentatively, D is TRBD1 (6 bases). CDR1 is SGHRS and CDR2 is YFSETQ in the germline V gene. CDR3 size: 15 residues. Deletions cut 4 bases from V and 6 bases from J, with 19 bases between. Together with reference TRBV5-1 and TRBJ1-1, the CDR3 gives the full variable domain: KAGVTQTPRYLIKTRGQQVTLSCSPISGHRSVSWYQQTPGQGLQFLFEYFSETQRNKGNFPGRFSGRQFSNSRSEMNVSTLELGDSALYLCASSRTNTGRSEAFFGQGTRLTVV.

This clonotype was counted ten times or more. This chain connects TRBV7-9 to TRBJ2-7; tentative D call: TRBD1 (6 bases). The CDR3 is 14 amino acids. Germline lookup yields CDR1 SEHNR and CDR2 FQNEAQ (reference sequence). V shed 3 bases and J shed 3 bases, with 12 bases lying between them. The DNA of the CDR3 is TGTGCCAGCAGCTTCCCCGGACAGAACTACGAGCAGTACGTC. Its translation is CASSFPGQNYEQYV.

This clonotype was observed a few times. The gene calls are TRBV7-6 and TRBJ2-3; maybe TRBD2 (5 bases). V was trimmed by 2 bases and J by 4 bases, leaving 19 bases between them. Germline values: CDR1 SGHVS, CDR2 FNYEAQ. This CDR3 comprises 17 residues. CDR3 DNA: TGTGCCAGCAGCTTAATAGGCCTCGGGATAATGGCAGATACGCAGTATTTT. Its protein is CASSLIGLGIMADTQYF.

This clonotype was detected ten times or more. This chain uses TRBV25-1 with TRBJ1-1, with D perhaps TRBD1 (6 bases). This CDR3 has 15 residues. V lost 3 bases to trimming and J lost 6 bases, with 17 bases between them. The germline CDR1 and CDR2 sequences are MGHDK and SYGVNS. The CDR3 reads CASSERLRGQAEAFF. The CDR3 DNA reads TGTGCCAGCAGTGAGCGTCTACGGGGGCAGGCTGAAGCTTTCTTT.

The chain employs TRBV19 and TRBJ1-1, with D possibly matching TRBD1 (6 bases). CDR1 is LNHDA, CDR2 SQIVND, per germline (reference sequence). V was clipped by 0 bases and J by 0 bases, with 14 bases between them. This CDR3 comprises 17 residues. This chain's CDR3 is CASSIDAGASVNTEAFF. The CDR3, as DNA: TGTGCCAGTAGTATAGATGCAGGGGCCTCGGTGAACACTGAAGCTTTCTTT.

This clonotype appeared many times. CDR3 nucleotides: TGCGCCAGCAGCTCCGGGACTAGCGGGGGCACAGATACGCAGTATTTT. It encodes CASSSGTSGGTDTQYF. The V call is TRBV5-1, the J call TRBJ2-3; 13 bases fit TRBD2. CDR3 length: 16 amino acids. V shed 3 bases, J shed 1 base, and the junction held 2 bases outside the gene matches. Looked up from germline, CDR1 is SGHRS and CDR2 is YFSETQ.

This chain connects TRBV13 to TRBJ2-4; a weak D match, TRBD2 (7 bases). The CDR3 has 15 residues. The germline CDR1 and CDR2 sequences are PRHDT and FYEKMQ (reference sequence). V was pared by 5 bases and J by 3 bases, with 14 bases between. CDR3 in DNA: TGTGCCAGCAGCGAGGGGGGGCTATACAAAAACATTCAGTACTTC. It specifies CASSEGGLYKNIQYF.

This chain links TRBV12-3 or TRBV12-4 with TRBJ1-4; D gene uncertain. V was pared by 6 bases and J by 10 bases, with 12 bases between. The CDR3 runs 12 residues. The CDR3 protein is CASRTEDLKLFF. In DNA form, the CDR3 reads TGTGCCAGCAGGACCGAGGATCTAAAACTGTTTTTT.

This clonotype was observed at least ten times. The V and J genes are TRBV20-1 and TRBJ2-1; D might be TRBD2 (6 bases). There are 12 residues in the CDR3. The germline CDR1 and CDR2 sequences are DFQATT and SNEGSKA (reference sequence). The V and J ends lost 2 bases and 6 bases respectively, with 8 bases between them. The CDR3 DNA follows: TGCAGTGCTAGACAGGGAGGCAATGAGCAGTTCTTC. It yields the protein CSARQGGNEQFF.

The CDR3 DNA is TGTGCCAGCAGCCAAGCACAGCTCTCCGGAAACACCATATATTTT. Amino acids: CASSQAQLSGNTIYF. The rearrangement uses TRBV14 and TRBJ1-3; D ambiguous. This CDR3 is 15 amino acids long. Trimming stripped 1 base from V and 4 bases from J, with 11 bases between. CDR1 is SGHDN and CDR2 is FVKESK in the germline V gene. The whole variable domain, filled in from reference TRBV14 and TRBJ1-3, reads EAGVTQFPSHSVIEKGQTVTLRCDPISGHDNLYWYRRVMGKEIKFLLHFVKESKQDESGMPNNRFLAERTGGTYSTLKVQPAELEDSGVYFCASSQAQLSGNTIYFGEGSWLTVV.

This clonotype was detected many times. This chain connects TRBV29-1 to TRBJ2-2; TRBD2 aligns across 10 bases. The CDR3 is 16 amino acids. Germline CDR1 SQVTM, CDR2 ANQGSEA. With V trimmed by 3 bases and J by 6 bases, 10 bases remained unmatched. The chain's CDR3 is CSVEPLVSGGPGELFF. CDR3 sequence (DNA): TGCAGCGTTGAGCCCCTCGTTAGCGGGGGGCCCGGGGAGCTGTTTTTT.

This clonotype came up many times. This rearrangement joins TRBV7-9 to TRBJ2-7, with 7 positions matching TRBD2. The CDR3 covers 16 residues. Trimming at V came to 5 bases and at J to 4 bases, leaving 14 bases not matched to a gene. Germline V gives CDR1 SEHNR, CDR2 FQNEAQ (reference sequence). CDR3 DNA: TGTGCCAGCAGCCCCCTGGGGGGGGGGGACCGATACGAGCAGTACGTC. Translating gives CASSPLGGGDRYEQYV.